Included here is one TCR beta chain sequence, with context. These data come from a study of T cell responses to AZD1222 COVID-19 vaccine. Libraries were prepared by immunoSEQ multiplex PCR; TCRdb keeps only in-frame clonotypes and omits some of them. The sample carries approximately 150,000 clones, approximately 91% recorded once. The germline V gene has CDR1 SGHTA and CDR2 FQGNSA. Trimming at V came to 2 bases and at J to 5 bases, leaving 10 bases not matched to a gene. The CDR3 is made up of 16 amino acids. The V call is TRBV7-2, the J call TRBJ2-3; TRBD2 matches 7 bases. The sequence derives from an adult who received the AZD1222 COVID-19 vaccine. Sequencing used peripheral blood, obtained 28 days after the second AZD1222 dose. The CDR3 spells CASSLSVGGLLDTQYF. The CDR3 coding sequence is TGTGCCAGCAGCTTATCGGTGGGAGGGCTTTTAGATACGCAGTATTTT.